What follows is one T cell receptor beta chain and its context. Antigen specificity is unknown. The sample comes from a study of shared clonotypes between healthy human individuals. Study details: Three CD4 naive, three CD4 memory, two CD8 naive and one CD8 memory plate were used per donor. Findings and limits, study-wide: Some clonotypes were shared by all four sorted-subset donors, while others were not shared. The non-shared ones had lower generation probabilities than the shared ones. What limited the represented genetic and exposure-history diversity was the small number of donors.

The CDR3 has 13 amino acids. V lost 2 bases and J 1 base, leaving 5 bases between the germline ends. Per germline, CDR1 SGHNT and CDR2 YENEEA. Produced via immunoSEQ multiplex PCR; TCRdb's table is partial and in-frame only. Of approximately 740,000 clones in the sample, approximately 74% were seen once. The TCR sequence derives from a woman aged 25 to 39 in good health. This chain uses TRBV11-3 with TRBJ1-1; no firm D call. Sample: memory CD4+ T cells sorted from blood. The sample's subset: CD45RA-negative fraction. The CDR3: CASSLSGNTEAFF. In nucleotides, the CDR3 is TGTGCCAGCAGCTTATCCGGGAACACTGAAGCTTTCTTT.